This T cell receptor beta chain was documented in a study of post-analysis software for immune sequencing data (dated by TCRdb to 2014 to 2015). Regarding the study in general: Disease courses on record covered relapsing-remitting, secondary progressive and progressive-relapsing multiple sclerosis, though some patients had no subtype annotation. A subset of samples was prepared in parallel using single-end sample barcoding, then pooled and co-amplified after Illumina adapter ligation. Patient repertoires were compared against about twelve previously published healthy control repertoires from donors aged roughly 6 to 26 years.

TCR beta repertoires were profiled from peripheral blood of approximately 13 young patients with multiple sclerosis to demonstrate the VDJtools post-analysis software. The patients with multiple sclerosis were children and adolescents between about 6 and 16 years of age. What the work shows at the level of the full study, not this receptor alone: Multiple sclerosis patients had significantly lower normalized Chao1 diversity than controls, a result that suggests substantial peripheral T-cell clonal expansion. The control group was slightly older than the multiple sclerosis patient group. Four to six TRBV segments, including TRBV5-6, TRBV5-1 and TRBV20-1, were significantly more frequent in patients than controls. Direct clustering with F measure revealed strong co-clustering of samples prepared in the same batch, which led to a batch-effect correction.

Trimming costs V 1 base and J 4 bases, and their ends lie 13 bases apart. From the cysteine up to the phenylalanine, the CDR3 has a length of 14 residues. The retained sequence is limited to the CDR3, 42 bases, with the frame set at the first base. Per the germline V gene (reference sequence), DFQATT is the CDR1 and SNEGSKA is the CDR2. This clonotype turned up a few times. Its antigen remains unidentified. Base qualities are not at hand, and no much larger clone is one base apart. The protocol used for the library was PCR. The run used an Illumina HiSeq 2500. Unique molecular identifiers were incorporated into TCR beta cDNA libraries to reduce PCR and sequencing biases. Approximately 500,000 cDNA molecules were obtained per 1 to 10 million input T cells, so each molecule approximated one T cell. Patient libraries were prepared and sequenced with the same protocol used for the earlier healthy control dataset. Within a given batch, samples were prepared together, multiplexed and sequenced on the same HiSeq lane. The authors' pipeline ran thus. Raw barcoded reads were processed with MIGEC, discarding single-read molecular identifier groups before consensus assembly and CDR3 extraction. Clonotype tables were post-analysed with VDJtools, normalizing diversity by down-sampling all datasets to the smallest sample size. To correct batch-related cross-sample contamination, repertoire overlap clustering matched CDR3 amino acid sequences but not nucleotide sequences. TCRdb reworked the public reads: Q25 trimming with fastp, MiXCR clone assembly, productive beta chains retained. Records with the same CDR3 protein are collapsed into one entry carrying the most frequent genes and DNA. The authors' filters were not applied to this entry. In this sample the table shows 750,000 to 950,000 distinct CDR3 sequences, under 60% of which occur a single time. 4.9% of the sample rests with the top ten.

The rearranged segments are TRBV20-1 and TRBJ1-2, and TRBD1 may be the D gene, going by 6 matching bases. The receptor comes from a girl between 5 and 17 years old with multiple sclerosis. The sequencing input was blood. The CDR3 corresponds to CSARVLRGGYGYTF. The bases read TGCAGTGCTAGAGTCCTTAGGGGGGGCTATGGCTACACCTTC.